This T cell receptor (beta chain) was sequenced during a study of blood T cell repertoires in COVID-19. At the level of the study: The analysed material was cDNA or gDNA that came from T cells, B-cell-depleted T cells, or PBMCs.

V lost 5 bases to trimming and J lost 6 bases, with 14 bases between them. The CDR3 is 14 residues long. Germline-derived CDR1 and CDR2 are SQVTM and ANQGSEA. Seattle researchers signed up patients amid active infection and tracked them longitudinally. Under the authors' procedure: Counts of nucleated cells, estimated from reference gene primer amplification, were obtained. Only in-frame clones appear in the TCRdb table, and some are missing; sequencing was by immunoSEQ multiplex PCR. Clone size and V and J calls were adopted from that table, with D and trimming inferred from the DNA. The sample includes fewer than 600,000 clones, about 91% of them seen just once.

Sequencing was done on a sample of peripheral blood. The chain recombines TRBV29-1 with TRBJ1-6; D might be TRBD1 (6 bases). This clonotype originated in a man between 18 and 35 years old with COVID-19, enrolled during active disease. The CDR3: CSVRSTGLNSPLHF. DNA of the CDR3: TGCAGCGTTCGATCGACAGGACTTAATTCACCCCTCCACTTT.